The source of this TCR beta chain is a study of T cell responses to AZD1222 COVID-19 vaccine. Across the study: Pooling covered second doses at about 4 or about 12 weeks.

Here immunoSEQ multiplex PCR was the method, and the copy in TCRdb shows in-frame clones only, minus some. The sample consists of roughly 130,000 clones, 85% to 90% of them appearing once. V dropped 0 bases and J dropped 3 bases, with 5 bases sitting between them. The CDR3 has 13 residues. Germline CDR1 is LNHNV and CDR2 is YYDKDF (reference sequence). The source of this sequence is an adult in good health. The material sequenced was peripheral blood, taken on day 0 of AZD1222 vaccination. The chain is built from TRBV15 and TRBJ1-1, with D unresolved. As DNA, the CDR3 is TGTGCCACCAGCAGAGATAGGGACACTGAAGCTTTCTTT. It codes for CATSRDRDTEAFF.